This passage covers 29 T cell receptor beta chains from one sample sequenced in a study of shared clonotypes between healthy human individuals. Sequenced by immunoSEQ multiplex PCR; TCRdb stores in-frame clones only, minus some. This table holds millions of clones, roughly nine tenths found once. The sequencing sample was made of naive CD4+ T cells sorted from blood. As for subset: CD45RA+ positively selected. These receptors originate from a man younger than 30 in good health.

The chain recombines TRBV29-1 with TRBJ1-2; possibly TRBD1 for D (5 bases). The CDR3 totals 13 residues. Germline V CDR1 and CDR2: SQVTM, ANQGSEA. V gave up 2 bases and J gave up 8 bases, with 15 bases separating them. CDR3 in amino acids: CSVEPPGSWGYTF. CDR3 sequence (DNA): TGCAGCGTTGAACCCCCAGGGTCCTGGGGCTACACCTTC. The entire variable domain, with the rest obtained from reference TRBV29-1 and TRBJ1-2, is as follows: SAVISQKPSRDICQRGTSLTIQCQVDSQVTMMFWYRQQPGQSLTLIATANQGSEATYESGFVIDKFPISRPNLTFSTLTVSNMSPEDSSIYLCSVEPPGSWGYTFGSGTRLTVV.

In DNA, the CDR3 is TGTGCCCTAGCGGGAGGGCCAAGTAGTACGCAGTATTTT. This codes for CALAGGPSSTQYF. This chain joins TRBV11-2 and TRBJ2-3; TRBD2 agrees at 12 bases. This CDR3 contains 13 residues. Losses at the gene ends were 11 bases for V and 8 bases for J; bases not matched to a gene: 8. Germline CDR1 is SGHAT and CDR2 is FQNNGV.

This chain joins TRBV4-1 and TRBJ1-6; 7 bases line up with TRBD1. V dropped 1 base and J dropped 3; count of bases not matched to a gene: 6. The CDR3 has 17 amino acids. Germline assignment: CDR1 MGHRA and CDR2 YSYEKL. The CDR3 reads CASSQGRQGYYNSPLHF. CDR3 DNA: TGCGCCAGCAGCCAAGGGAGACAGGGATACTATAATTCACCCCTCCACTTT.

This sequence joins TRBV30 and TRBJ1-4; D is possibly TRBD1 (5 bases). Trimming took 1 base from V and 8 from J, leaving 14 bases between them. This CDR3 has 14 residues. Germline CDR1 GTSNPN, CDR2 SVGIG (reference sequence). The CDR3 DNA reads as TGTGCCTGGAGTGGAACAGGCAAAAGAGAAAAACTGTTTTTT. Residues: CAWSGTGKREKLFF.

V is TRBV7-9 and J is TRBJ2-3; 8 nucleotides align to TRBD2. The CDR3 has 15 residues. CDR1 is SEHNR, CDR2 FQNEAQ, per germline (reference sequence). V dropped 2 bases and J dropped 5; count of bases not matched to a gene: 6. In DNA, the CDR3 is TGTGCCAGCAGCTTAACGGGAGGGCCCGGAGATACGCAGTATTTT. This sequence encodes CASSLTGGPGDTQYF. Full variable domain (outside the CDR3, taken from reference TRBV7-9 and TRBJ2-3): DTGVSQNPRHKITKRGQNVTFRCDPISEHNRLYWYRQTLGQGPEFLTYFQNEAQLEKSRLLSDRFSAERPKGSFSTLEIQRTEQGDSAMYLCASSLTGGPGDTQYFGPGTRLTVL.

With respect to this clone: Distinct nucleotide sequences in the sample also encode this CDR3. CDR3 sequence (DNA): TGTGCCAGCAGCTTTTCCGAGTCCACTGAAGCTTTCTTT. Its translation is CASSFSESTEAFF. J is TRBJ1-1 and V is TRBV11-2; D unresolved. V gave up 3 bases and J gave up 4 bases, with 9 bases separating them. The CDR3 spans 13 residues. CDR1 and CDR2 (germline): SGHAT, FQNNGV.

V gene TRBV9 combines with J gene TRBJ2-7; 8 bases match TRBD2. CDR1 and CDR2 from the germline V gene are SGDLS and YYNGEE. CDR3 length: 14 residues. The ends lost 0 bases at V and 6 bases at J; junction bases unmatched: 5. The CDR3: CASSVGSGVGEQYF. Written as DNA, the CDR3 is TGTGCCAGCAGCGTAGGTAGCGGGGTGGGCGAGCAGTACTTC.

This chain uses TRBV5-1 with TRBJ1-6, with D perhaps TRBD1 (5 bases). From germline, CDR1 is SGHRS and CDR2 YFSETQ. Trimming shortened V by 0 bases and J by 7 bases, and 14 bases separated the two germline ends. There are 16 residues in the CDR3. CDR3 coding DNA: TGCGCCAGCAGCTTGGACGCAGGGAGGAGGAATTCACCCCTCCACTTT. Translated, it gives CASSLDAGRRNSPLHF.

The gene calls are TRBV7-9 and TRBJ1-4; D remains ambiguous. The CDR3 has 13 amino acids. Per germline, CDR1 SEHNR and CDR2 FQNEAQ (reference sequence). The ends were cut back, 0 bases at V and 6 bases at J, with 5 bases in the middle. In nucleotides, the CDR3 is TGTGCCAGCAGCTTAGCGCTTGATGAAAAACTGTTTTTT. Translating it yields CASSLALDEKLFF.

The chain carries TRBV18 and TRBJ2-5; tentatively, D is TRBD1 (6 bases). Between the trimmed V and J ends, which lost 4 bases and 9 bases, there was a span of 18 bases. Per germline, CDR1 KGHSH and CDR2 LQKENI. The CDR3 is 14 residues long. The CDR3 DNA follows: TGTGCCAGCTCACGGAACTCACAGGGTTTGTCCCAGTACTTC. It specifies CASSRNSQGLSQYF.

The genes are TRBV2 and TRBJ2-3, with 7 positions matching TRBD2. The CDR3 has 12 residues. The germline CDR1 and CDR2 sequences are SNHLY and FYNNEI. V shed 6 bases, J shed 10 bases, and the junction held 7 bases outside the gene matches. The CDR3 DNA follows: TGTGCCAGCAGCCCCACTAGCGAATCGCAGTATTTT. The encoded protein is CASSPTSESQYF.

V gene TRBV25-1 combines with J gene TRBJ2-5, with a tentative D call TRBD2 (5 bases). TRBJ2-7 matches the DNA end more closely, so the J call is doubtful. The V gene's germline CDR1 is MGHDK and CDR2 SYGVNS. This CDR3 is built from 15 residues. CDR3 DNA: TGTGCCAGCAGCGGCGGAGGAGGTCTCTCCTACGAGCAGTACTTC. Its protein product is CASSGGGGLSYEQYF.

The chain recombines TRBV7-9 with TRBJ2-3, with 9 bases fitting TRBD1. The CDR3 covers 15 residues. From germline, CDR1 is SEHNR and CDR2 FQNEAQ (reference sequence). V was pared by 2 bases and J by 4 bases, with 4 bases of the junction left unmatched. CDR3 in amino acids: CASSLTGQGSDTQYF. For the CDR3, the DNA is TGTGCCAGCAGCTTAACCGGACAGGGGTCAGATACGCAGTATTTT.

Details on this clone: This specimen includes other DNA sequences encoding the same CDR3. J is TRBJ2-5 and V is TRBV10-1, with 9 bases fitting TRBD2. The CDR3 is made up of 15 amino acids. J gave up 4 bases and V 0 bases, and 3 bases lay outside the gene matches. Germline V CDR1 and CDR2: WNHNN, SYGVQD (reference sequence). CDR3 region: CASSESAGGVETQYF. The CDR3 DNA sequence: TGCGCCAGCAGTGAGTCTGCGGGAGGGGTAGAGACCCAGTACTTC.

This chain connects TRBV30 to TRBJ1-3, with D unclear. V was shortened by 3 bases and J by 8 bases, with 23 bases between the two germline ends. This CDR3 has 16 amino acids. The germline V gene encodes CDR1 GTSNPN and CDR2 SVGIG (reference sequence). The CDR3 loop is CAWREERSPDLHTIYF. For the CDR3, the DNA is TGTGCCTGGAGGGAGGAGCGGAGCCCTGATCTGCACACCATATATTTT.

Points on this clone: Other DNA sequences in the same sample also yield this CDR3. This rearrangement joins TRBV7-3 to TRBJ2-5, with D possibly being TRBD1 or TRBD2 (5 bases each). Per the germline V gene, CDR1 is SGHTA and CDR2 is FQGTGA. V lost 1 base to trimming and J lost 4 bases, with 7 bases between them. The CDR3 runs 13 residues. CDR3 nucleotide sequence: TGTGCCAGCAGCTTAAATGGGGGAGAGACCCAGTACTTC. Its translation: CASSLNGGETQYF.

This clone was seen a handful of times. The gene calls are TRBV2 and TRBJ1-1, with D unresolved. Trimming left V 6 bases short and J 2 bases short, with 10 bases between. The CDR3 consists of 13 residues. Looked up from germline, CDR1 is SNHLY and CDR2 is FYNNEI. CDR3 protein: CASRGTTNTEAFF. The CDR3 DNA is TGTGCCAGCAGGGGAACAACAAACACTGAAGCTTTCTTT.

The gene calls are TRBV7-9 and TRBJ2-7, with D unclear. The V and J ends lost 5 bases and 2 bases respectively, with 4 bases between them. CDR3 length: 11 amino acids. From germline, CDR1 is SEHNR and CDR2 FQNEAQ (reference sequence). The CDR3: CASSETYEQYF. CDR3 DNA: TGTGCCAGCAGCGAGACCTACGAGCAGTACTTC. The full variable domain, rest sourced from reference TRBV7-9 and TRBJ2-7, is DTGVSQNPRHKITKRGQNVTFRCDPISEHNRLYWYRQTLGQGPEFLTYFQNEAQLEKSRLLSDRFSAERPKGSFSTLEIQRTEQGDSAMYLCASSETYEQYFGPGTRLTVT.

V and J are TRBV2 and TRBJ2-7, with 9 nucleotides matching TRBD2. CDR1 and CDR2 (germline): SNHLY, FYNNEI. CDR3 length: 14 amino acids. Unmatched junction bases numbered 4, after V lost 3 bases and J lost 4 bases. CDR3 in amino acids: CASSEGGGAYEQYF. Written as DNA, the CDR3 is TGTGCCAGCAGTGAGGGCGGGGGGGCGTACGAGCAGTACTTC. Drawing the rest from reference TRBV2 and TRBJ2-7, the complete variable domain is EPEVTQTPSHQVTQMGQEVILRCVPISNHLYFYWYRQILGQKVEFLVSFYNNEISEKSEIFDDQFSVERPDGSNFTLKIRSTKLEDSAMYFCASSEGGGAYEQYFGPGTRLTVT.

This chain connects TRBV28 to TRBJ2-4, with D possibly being TRBD1 (5 bases). The V end lost 2 bases, the J end lost 6 bases, and 5 bases lay between the germline ends. This CDR3 region has 12 residues. CDR1 MDHEN and CDR2 SYDVKM come from the germline V gene. CDR3 sequence (DNA): TGTGCCAGCAGTTTACAGGGAAACATTCAGTACTTC. Its translation is CASSLQGNIQYF.

The V and J genes are TRBV27 and TRBJ2-2; 8 positions agree with TRBD2. J lost 3 bases, V lost 6 bases, and 9 bases had no gene match. Looked up from germline, CDR1 is MNHEY and CDR2 is SMNVEV (reference sequence). This CDR3 is 16 amino acids long. The CDR3 coding sequence is TGTGCCAGCAGGCGCTCACTACTAGCGGACACCGGGGAGCTGTTTTTT. Translated, it gives CASRRSLLADTGELFF.

The rearrangement links TRBV9 to TRBJ2-5; TRBD1 aligns across 9 bases. The ends lost 4 bases at V and 6 bases at J; junction bases unmatched: 10. The CDR3 contains 15 residues. Germline-derived CDR1 and CDR2 are SGDLS and YYNGEE. For the CDR3, the DNA is TGTGCCAGCAGCCGTGGGACAGGGAGCGAGCAGACCCAGTACTTC. As protein: CASSRGTGSEQTQYF.

Concerning this clone itself: Distinct nucleotide sequences in the sample also encode this CDR3. The gene calls are TRBV28 and TRBJ1-6; 7 bases line up with TRBD1. The V gene end was trimmed by 6 bases and the J gene end by 5 bases; junction bases not matched to a gene: 4. The CDR3 loop spans 14 amino acids. Germline V gene sequence: CDR1 MDHEN, CDR2 SYDVKM. DNA for the CDR3: TGTGCCAGCAGCCTGGGACAGAATAATTCACCCCTCCACTTT. This codes for CASSLGQNNSPLHF.

Turning to this clone: In the same sample, other DNA sequences code for this CDR3. This chain links TRBV7-9 with TRBJ2-1, with D unclear. The length of the CDR3 is 12 residues. Between the trimmed V and J ends, which lost 3 bases and 6 bases, there was a span of 6 bases. CDR1 is SEHNR, CDR2 FQNEAQ, per germline (reference sequence). The chain's CDR3 is CASSLDFNEQFF. Written as DNA, the CDR3 is TGTGCCAGCAGCTTGGATTTCAATGAGCAGTTCTTC. The entire variable domain, with the rest obtained from reference TRBV7-9 and TRBJ2-1, is as follows: DTGVSQNPRHKITKRGQNVTFRCDPISEHNRLYWYRQTLGQGPEFLTYFQNEAQLEKSRLLSDRFSAERPKGSFSTLEIQRTEQGDSAMYLCASSLDFNEQFFGPGTRLTVL.

The J gene is TRBJ1-2, the V gene TRBV5-1, with no clear D. CDR3 length: 16 residues. V shed 3 bases and J shed 4 bases, with 19 bases lying between them. Germline V lookup: CDR1 SGHRS, CDR2 YFSETQ. The CDR3 nucleotides are TGCGCCAGCAGCTCACAACCGCCCGGGAGAGGCTATGGCTACACCTTC. Translation: CASSSQPPGRGYGYTF.

The chain couples TRBV18 to TRBJ2-1, with 7 nucleotides matching TRBD2. V shed 2 bases, J shed 0 bases, and the junction held 7 bases outside the gene matches. From germline, CDR1 is KGHSH and CDR2 LQKENI. This CDR3 comprises 17 residues. The CDR3 sequence is CASSPLGRESSYNEQFF. DNA of the CDR3: TGTGCCAGCTCACCATTGGGGAGGGAGAGCTCCTACAATGAGCAGTTCTTC.

J is TRBJ1-4 and V is TRBV19; weak D call: TRBD1 (5 bases). CDR1 and CDR2 (germline): LNHDA, SQIVND (reference sequence). Trimming shortened V by 7 bases and J by 7 bases, and 19 bases separated the two germline ends. The CDR3 loop spans 15 amino acids. The DNA of the CDR3 is TGTGCCAGTACCCTCGGAAGGGGATTTGGTGAAAAACTGTTTTTT. The encoded protein is CASTLGRGFGEKLFF.

The J gene is TRBJ1-4, the V gene TRBV2, with D possibly TRBD1 on 6 matching bases. The V gene lost 6 bases and the J gene lost 6 bases, with 11 bases spanning the gap. Germline V gene data show CDR1 as SNHLY and CDR2 as FYNNEI. This CDR3 comprises 13 residues. The CDR3 protein is CASRRGYYEKLFF. CDR3 bases: TGTGCCAGCAGGAGGGGGTATTATGAAAAACTGTTTTTT.

The sample holds one count of this clone. The chain carries TRBV6-1 and TRBJ2-7; 8 nucleotides align to TRBD2. Germline V gene sequence: CDR1 MNHNS, CDR2 SASEGT. The CDR3 runs 13 residues. V gave up 6 bases and J gave up 2 bases; unmatched junction bases: 3. The CDR3: CASRTAGAYEQYF. The CDR3 nucleotides read TGTGCCAGCAGAACAGCGGGGGCCTACGAGCAGTACTTC.